The 16 T cell receptor beta chains in this list originate from one sample, sequenced in a study of long-term antiretroviral therapy in people with HIV. The immunoSEQ assay was v3.0, run at survey level. The table came from immunoSEQ multiplex PCR; TCRdb's copy has only in-frame clones and leaves some out. The top ten hold 9% to 15% of the sample, which has 20,000 to 25,000 clones, around 85% seen once. The starting material was unsorted PBMCs, obtained 1.6 years after starting antiretroviral therapy. The receptors originated from a man in his forties with HIV.

The chain employs TRBV6-4 and TRBJ2-1; TRBD1 agrees at 12 bases. Germline values: CDR1 MRHNA, CDR2 SNTAGT. This CDR3 has 15 residues. The V gene end was trimmed by 6 bases and the J gene end by 7 bases; junction bases not matched to a gene: 7. CDR3 protein: CASSLGQGAHNEQFF. Here the CDR3 DNA reads TGTGCCAGCAGCTTGGGACAGGGGGCGCATAATGAGCAGTTCTTC.

In DNA form, the CDR3 reads TGTGCCAGCATTAAAAGACAGGGAGCTGGCTACACCTTC. Its translation is CASIKRQGAGYTF. The chain employs TRBV6-1 and TRBJ1-2; 7 bases are shared with TRBD1. The CDR3 has 13 amino acids. Trimming took 7 bases from V and 7 from J; bases not matched to a gene: 9. CDR1 is MNHNS and CDR2 is SASEGT in the germline V gene.

J is TRBJ2-7 and V is TRBV4-1; no reliable D call. The CDR3 consists of 16 residues. V shed 1 base and J shed 5 bases, with 18 bases lying between them. Germline V gene sequence: CDR1 MGHRA, CDR2 YSYEKL. The CDR3 protein is CASSQALGPLPHEQYF. The DNA for the CDR3 is TGCGCCAGCAGCCAAGCTTTAGGCCCATTACCCCACGAGCAGTACTTC.

The V call is TRBV4-1, the J call TRBJ2-1, with TRBD2 matching 11 bases. Germline assignment: CDR1 MGHRA and CDR2 YSYEKL. This CDR3 has 18 amino acids. The V gene end was trimmed by 0 bases and the J gene end by 9 bases; junction bases not matched to a gene: 13. In DNA form, the CDR3 reads TGCGCCAGCAGCCAAGAACCCCTAGCGGGGGGCGTTAATGCTGAGCAGTTCTTC. Translated, it gives CASSQEPLAGGVNAEQFF.

The chain joins TRBV10-3 to TRBJ2-2; weak D call: TRBD1 (5 bases). V was cut by 3 bases and J by 3 bases, with 5 bases left in between. The CDR3 loop spans 13 amino acids. The V gene's germline CDR1 is ENHRY and CDR2 SYGVKD. The CDR3 DNA follows: TGTGCCATCAGTGACAGGGACACCGGGGAGCTGTTTTTT. Translation: CAISDRDTGELFF.

This chain uses TRBV5-1 with TRBJ2-5; 9 nucleotides line up with TRBD1. Germline CDR1 SGHRS, CDR2 YFSETQ. The V gene end was trimmed by 0 bases and the J gene end by 1 base; junction bases not matched to a gene: 1. The CDR3 has 15 residues. CDR3 residues: CASSLDRGLQETQYF. In DNA form, the CDR3 reads TGCGCCAGCAGCTTGGACAGGGGGCTCCAAGAGACCCAGTACTTC.

V usage is TRBV6-1 and J usage is TRBJ2-2; 9 nucleotides match TRBD1. The CDR3 spans 15 residues. Unmatched junction bases numbered 5, after V lost 6 bases and J lost 3 bases. In germline, CDR1 is MNHNS, CDR2 SASEGT. The CDR3 here is CASRGTGTYTGELFF. In nucleotides, the CDR3 is TGTGCCAGCAGGGGGACAGGGACCTACACCGGGGAGCTGTTTTTT.

The chain recombines TRBV11-2 with TRBJ2-1, with D hard to call. Germline CDR1 is SGHAT and CDR2 is FQNNGV. Trimming removed 1 base at V and 7 bases at J, with 11 bases between. The CDR3 contains 14 residues. This chain's CDR3 is CASSLVTRGNEQFF. The CDR3 coding sequence is TGTGCCAGCAGCTTAGTAACTCGAGGAAATGAGCAGTTCTTC.

The genes are TRBV15 and TRBJ1-2, with TRBD1 matching over 12 bases. The germline gives CDR1 LNHNV, CDR2 YYDKDF (reference sequence). Trimming cost V 0 bases and J 6 bases; bases outside gene matches: 5. This CDR3 is built from 16 residues. The CDR3, as DNA: TGTGCCACCAGCAGAGATATTGGGACAGGGGGCCATGGCTACACCTTC. It translates to CATSRDIGTGGHGYTF.

This rearrangement joins TRBV11-2 to TRBJ2-1; a weak D match, TRBD1 (5 bases). This CDR3 has 17 amino acids. Between the trimmed V and J ends, which lost 0 bases and 4 bases, there was a span of 16 bases. The germline CDR1 and CDR2 sequences are SGHAT and FQNNGV. The CDR3 DNA reads as TGTGCCAGCAGCTTAGAAGACGGGTACCAGGGATACAATGAGCAGTTCTTC. Its translation: CASSLEDGYQGYNEQFF.

The chain carries TRBV5-1 and TRBJ1-1; D is unresolved. V shed 1 base and J shed 2 bases, with 15 bases lying between them. This CDR3 contains 16 residues. Germline CDR1 is SGHRS and CDR2 is YFSETQ. DNA of the CDR3: TGCGCCAGCAGCTTGACCGGACGTTTGGGAAACACTGAAGCTTTCTTT. This codes for CASSLTGRLGNTEAFF.

The chain couples TRBV5-6 to TRBJ2-6; 10 bases fit TRBD1. Germline CDR1 is SGHDT and CDR2 is YYEEEE. J lost 2 bases, V lost 2 bases, and 4 bases had no gene match. The CDR3 is 17 residues long. CDR3 in amino acids: CASSFGTGVTGANVLTF. Written as DNA, the CDR3 is TGTGCCAGCAGCTTTGGGACAGGGGTTACTGGGGCCAACGTCCTGACTTTC.

This chain uses TRBV10-2 with TRBJ2-3; 8 bases align to TRBD1. CDR3 size: 15 residues. V shed 4 bases, J shed 1 base, and the junction held 4 bases outside the gene matches. Germline V gene sequence: CDR1 WSHSY, CDR2 SAAADI. CDR3 DNA sequence: TGCGCCAGCAGTGCGGCAGGGGGCGGCACAGATACGCAGTATTTT. It specifies CASSAAGGGTDTQYF.

The rearrangement links TRBV19 to TRBJ1-2, with 7 nucleotides matching TRBD1. V lost 4 bases to trimming and J lost 2 bases; unmatched junction nucleotides: 4. There are 14 residues in the CDR3. In germline, CDR1 is LNHDA, CDR2 SQIVND (reference sequence). The CDR3 region is CASSTQQGNYGYTF. CDR3 in DNA: TGTGCCAGTAGTACCCAACAGGGGAACTATGGCTACACCTTC.

This clone is a singleton in its sample. J is TRBJ1-4 and V is TRBV4-1, with D possibly TRBD1 on 5 matching bases. Trimming shortened V by 7 bases and J by 8 bases, and 11 bases separated the two germline ends. The germline V gene has CDR1 MGHRA and CDR2 YSYEKL. The CDR3 is made up of 12 amino acids. CDR3 nucleotides: TGCGCCAGCACCGGCGGGGGGGAAAAACTGTTTTTT. It specifies CASTGGGEKLFF.

The V and J genes are TRBV12-5 and TRBJ1-1; no clear D. There are 13 residues in the CDR3. Trimming cost V 1 base and J 11 bases, with 14 bases left between them. Germline CDR1 and CDR2: LGHNT and FRNRAP. The CDR3 sequence: CASGLDEPATAFF. The CDR3 DNA sequence: TGTGCTAGTGGTTTGGACGAACCCGCAACGGCTTTCTTT.